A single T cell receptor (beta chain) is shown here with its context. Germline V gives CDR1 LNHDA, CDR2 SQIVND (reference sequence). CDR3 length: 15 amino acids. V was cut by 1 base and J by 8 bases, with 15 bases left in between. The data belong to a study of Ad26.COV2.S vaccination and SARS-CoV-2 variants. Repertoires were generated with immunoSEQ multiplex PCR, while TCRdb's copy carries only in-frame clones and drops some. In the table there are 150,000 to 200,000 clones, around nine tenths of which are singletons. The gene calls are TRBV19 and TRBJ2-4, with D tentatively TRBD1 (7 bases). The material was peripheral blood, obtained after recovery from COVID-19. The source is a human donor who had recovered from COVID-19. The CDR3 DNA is TGTGCCAGTAGTATAGGGGCAGGGGGGACGGACATTCAGTACTTC. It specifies CASSIGAGGTDIQYF.